This paragraph covers one T cell receptor (beta chain) sequence. RNA was isolated and reverse transcribed to cDNA, the sequencing template. Libraries were prepared by immunoSEQ multiplex PCR; TCRdb keeps only in-frame clonotypes and omits some of them. The table includes about 110,000 clones, 56% detected once. The sample is drawn from a study of CD8+ T cells in alopecia areata. Treatment specified: oral pan-JAK inhibitor, 5-10 mg twice daily. This CDR3 comprises 13 residues. V shed 6 bases and J shed 4 bases, with 15 bases lying between them. Germline-derived CDR1 and CDR2 are GTSNPN and SVGIG (reference sequence).

The sample was CD4+ T cells sorted from blood, taken at week 24, from a patient treated with tofacitinib. The clonotype originates from a human donor with alopecia areata. The chain couples TRBV30 to TRBJ1-2, with D unclear. The chain's CDR3 is CACSTASGYGYTF. The CDR3 DNA is TGTGCCTGCTCCACAGCCAGCGGCTATGGCTACACCTTC.